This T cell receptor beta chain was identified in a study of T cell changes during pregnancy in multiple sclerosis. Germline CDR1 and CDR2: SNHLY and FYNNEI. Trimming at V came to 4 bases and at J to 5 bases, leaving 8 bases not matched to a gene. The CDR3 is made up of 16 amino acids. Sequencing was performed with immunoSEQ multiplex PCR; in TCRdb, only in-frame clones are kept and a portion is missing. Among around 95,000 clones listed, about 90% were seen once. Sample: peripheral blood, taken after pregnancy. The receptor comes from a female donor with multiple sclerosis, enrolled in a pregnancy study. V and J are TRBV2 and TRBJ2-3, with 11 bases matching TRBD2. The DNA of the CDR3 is TGTGCCAGCAGTGGAGACACGACTAGCGGGATAGATACGCAGTATTTT. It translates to CASSGDTTSGIDTQYF. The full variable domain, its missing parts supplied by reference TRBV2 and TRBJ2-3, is EPEVTQTPSHQVTQMGQEVILRCVPISNHLYFYWYRQILGQKVEFLVSFYNNEISEKSEIFDDQFSVERPDGSNFTLKIRSTKLEDSAMYFCASSGDTTSGIDTQYFGPGTRLTVL.